This TCR beta chain was documented in a study of blood T cell repertoires in COVID-19. Study in general: Material from acute and convalescent COVID-19 was sourced from the United States, Italy and Spain. T cells, B-cell-depleted T cells, or PBMCs provided the cDNA or gDNA that served as material.

The protocol was immunoSEQ multiplex PCR, while the TCRdb copy is restricted to in-frame clones and leaves out a portion. The repertoire has 150,000 or so clones, over 65% of them found once; the top ten carry approximately 1.8%. The germline CDR1 and CDR2 sequences are LNHDA and SQIVND (reference sequence). V lost 3 bases and J lost 11; bases outside the gene matches: 10. The CDR3 runs to 14 residues. In this sample, this clone turned up a few times. The sequenced material came from peripheral blood. The V call is TRBV19, the J call TRBJ1-5; TRBD1 agrees at 7 bases. The TCR sequence derives from a man older than 75 with acute or convalescent COVID-19. CDR3 in amino acids: CASSMATGEMAQHF. The CDR3 bases are TGTGCCAGTAGTATGGCTACAGGGGAAATGGCCCAGCATTTT. The variable domain in full, completed from reference TRBV19 and TRBJ1-5, reads DGGITQSPKYLFRKEGQNVTLSCEQNLNHDAMYWYRQDPGQGLRLIYYSQIVNDFQKGDIAEGYSVSREKKESFPLTVTSAQKNPTAFYLCASSMATGEMAQHFGDGTRLSIL.